The next 20 T cell receptor beta chains were all read from a single sample in a study of technical replicates of blood from a handful of donors. Generated by immunoSEQ multiplex PCR, the TCRdb table keeps only in-frame clones and is missing some. The table has 98,000 or so clones, around 95% seen once. The sequenced sample was T cells isolated from PBMCs. The source of these receptors is a human donor in good health.

The genes are TRBV28 and TRBJ2-3; D remains unclear. The V gene's germline CDR1 is MDHEN and CDR2 SYDVKM. Trimming shortened V by 4 bases and J by 0 bases, and 11 bases separated the two germline ends. CDR3 length: 15 amino acids. The CDR3 region is CASSSPQISTDTQYF. The CDR3 DNA reads TGTGCCAGCAGTTCGCCCCAGATTAGCACAGATACGCAGTATTTT.

The chain combines TRBV4-2 with TRBJ1-1; D is unresolved. Germline V lookup: CDR1 LGHNA, CDR2 YNFKEQ. This CDR3 spans 22 amino acids. V shed 4 bases and J shed 6 bases, with 39 bases lying between them. Written as DNA, the CDR3 is TGTGCCAGCAGCCTCGTGTCCTTACGGGAGTTCATAGGGAGACTTAACATTTCTGAAGCTTTCTTT. It yields the protein CASSLVSLREFIGRLNISEAFF.

The chain uses TRBV14 and TRBJ2-1; D is possibly TRBD2 (5 bases). Germline V CDR1 and CDR2: SGHDN, FVKESK. The CDR3 sequence is 14 residues long. V gave up 4 bases and J gave up 12 bases, with 19 bases separating them. CDR3 loop: CASSPRALGGGQFF. The CDR3 DNA reads as TGTGCCAGCAGCCCTAGGGCCCTAGGAGGTGGGCAGTTCTTC.

This sequence joins TRBV5-1 and TRBJ2-3; 8 positions agree with TRBD1. The V gene end was trimmed by 3 bases and the J gene end by 1 base; junction bases not matched to a gene: 4. The CDR3 covers 15 residues. Germline CDR1 and CDR2: SGHRS and YFSETQ. The CDR3: CASSYRGTRTDTQYF. CDR3 DNA: TGCGCCAGCAGCTACAGGGGGACCCGCACAGATACGCAGTATTTT.

The V and J genes are TRBV2 and TRBJ2-7; D is possibly TRBD1 (5 bases). The CDR3 length is 13 residues. Looked up from germline, CDR1 is SNHLY and CDR2 is FYNNEI. The V and J ends lost 6 bases and 2 bases respectively, with 11 bases between them. This CDR3 is CASRADRAYEQYF. In DNA, the CDR3 is TGTGCCAGCAGAGCCGACAGAGCCTACGAGCAGTACTTC.

The rearrangement links TRBV28 to TRBJ1-2; TRBD1 aligns across 7 bases. The germline CDR1 and CDR2 sequences are MDHEN and SYDVKM. This CDR3 has 15 residues. Germline trimming cut 7 bases from V and 3 bases from J; bases unmatched to any gene: 11. CDR3 amino acids: CASTESAGGDYGYTF. The CDR3 DNA follows: TGTGCCAGCACCGAATCCGCAGGGGGTGACTATGGCTACACCTTC.

The chain uses TRBV30 and TRBJ1-4; perhaps TRBD1 as D (6 bases). In germline, CDR1 is GTSNPN, CDR2 SVGIG (reference sequence). The V end lost 1 base, the J end lost 3 bases, and 15 bases lay between the germline ends. CDR3 length equals 16 residues. The CDR3 sequence: CAWSDGQPGANEKLFF. In nucleotides, the CDR3 is TGTGCCTGGAGTGACGGACAGCCGGGTGCTAATGAAAAACTGTTTTTT.

CDR3 sequence (DNA): TGTGCCAGCAGTCCTTACGGACTAGCGGGAGCCAATGAGCAGTTCTTC. Residues: CASSPYGLAGANEQFF. J is TRBJ2-1 and V is TRBV28; 13 positions agree with TRBD2. The germline gives CDR1 MDHEN, CDR2 SYDVKM. This CDR3 is 16 amino acids long. The J segment lost 6 bases and the V segment lost 5 bases, leaving 7 bases of the junction unmatched.

In its sample, this clone was seen once. The chain joins TRBV11-3 to TRBJ1-2; 9 bases map to TRBD1. Losses at the gene ends were 5 bases for V and 6 bases for J; bases not matched to a gene: 4. Germline-derived CDR1 and CDR2 are SGHNT and YENEEA. The CDR3 runs to 13 residues. The CDR3 DNA reads TGTGCCAGCAGCCCACAGGGGGCGGATGGCTACACCTTC. Its translation is CASSPQGADGYTF.

This clone was counted between two and nine times. The chain has TRBV27 and TRBJ1-2; D possibly corresponds to TRBD1 (6 bases). The V and J ends lost 6 bases and 10 bases respectively, with 18 bases between them. The germline CDR1 and CDR2 sequences are MNHEY and SMNVEV (reference sequence). CDR3 length: 13 amino acids. CDR3 DNA: TGTGCCAGCAGCCGGGACATGCTGGTACCCTACACCTTC. This gives the protein CASSRDMLVPYTF.

The rearrangement joins TRBV7-9 to TRBJ2-7, with TRBD1 matching over 11 bases. The CDR3 consists of 17 residues. Germline CDR1 SEHNR, CDR2 FQNEAQ (reference sequence). The V and J ends lost 6 bases and 4 bases, in that order; junction bases with no gene match: 14. The CDR3 loop reads CASRRDRGEGRGYEQYF. For the CDR3, the DNA is TGTGCCAGCAGGAGGGACAGGGGGGAAGGTAGAGGGTACGAGCAGTACTTC.

The V call is TRBV7-3, the J call TRBJ2-1; 9 bases align to TRBD1. Per germline, CDR1 SGHTA and CDR2 FQGTGA. After removal of 2 bases from V and 4 bases from J, the junction contained 9 bases not matched to a gene. This CDR3 has 17 residues. CDR3 DNA: TGTGCCAGCAGCTTATGGCCGGGACAGGGACCATACAATGAGCAGTTCTTC. Residues: CASSLWPGQGPYNEQFF.

This clone was detected only once. The chain joins TRBV27 to TRBJ2-7; 8 bases align to TRBD1. Germline CDR1 and CDR2: MNHEY and SMNVEV (reference sequence). With V trimmed by 4 bases and J by 6 bases, 8 bases remained unmatched. CDR3 size: 14 residues. Here the CDR3 DNA reads TGTGCCAGCAGTTCCGGGACAGGTGGTCTCGAGCAGTACTTC. Translated, it gives CASSSGTGGLEQYF.

This rearrangement joins TRBV7-3 to TRBJ2-3; 8 bases line up with TRBD1. Germline CDR1 is SGHTA and CDR2 is FQGTGA. V trimming: 5 bases; J trimming: 1 base; junction bases outside the gene matches: 5. This CDR3 region has 15 residues. The CDR3 DNA reads TGTGCCAGCAGCCCCCAGGGGGCTGGCACAGATACGCAGTATTTT. It codes for CASSPQGAGTDTQYF.

This chain uses TRBV4-2 with TRBJ2-5; weak D call: TRBD1 (5 bases). The germline V gene encodes CDR1 LGHNA and CDR2 YNFKEQ. CDR3 size: 14 residues. V was cut by 0 bases and J by 4 bases, with 9 bases left in between. CDR3 DNA sequence: TGTGCCAGCAGCCAAGATAGGGGAAGAGAGACCCAGTACTTC. This sequence encodes CASSQDRGRETQYF.

The rearrangement links TRBV25-1 to TRBJ2-7; 8 positions match TRBD1. Germline V gene lookup returns CDR1 MGHDK and CDR2 SYGVNS. Unmatched junction bases numbered 2, after V lost 4 bases and J lost 6 bases. The CDR3 is made up of 12 amino acids. As DNA, the CDR3 is TGTGCCAGCAGTGGGACAGGGAGCGAGCAGTACTTC. The encoded protein is CASSGTGSEQYF.

This rearrangement joins TRBV5-1 to TRBJ2-3; TRBD1 matches 7 bases. Germline V CDR1 and CDR2: SGHRS, YFSETQ. V lost 2 bases to trimming and J lost 1 base; unmatched junction nucleotides: 19. The CDR3 is 20 residues long. The CDR3, as DNA: TGCGCCAGCAGCTTTACTTTTACGCGTTTGCAGGGGGAACGCACAGATACGCAGTATTTT. Translation gives CASSFTFTRLQGERTDTQYF.

The rearrangement joins TRBV11-1 to TRBJ2-1, with D hard to call. Germline V gene lookup returns CDR1 SGHAT and CDR2 FQDESV (reference sequence). Trimming removed 2 bases at V and 1 base at J, with 15 bases between. The CDR3 length is 17 residues. CDR3 loop: CASSLIGSRGSYNEQFF. The CDR3 nucleotides read TGTGCCAGCAGCTTAATTGGTTCTCGCGGTTCCTACAATGAGCAGTTCTTC.

The rearrangement links TRBV11-3 to TRBJ2-3; 12 positions agree with TRBD2. Unmatched junction bases numbered 5, after V lost 5 bases and J lost 2 bases. Per the germline V gene, CDR1 is SGHNT and CDR2 is YENEEA. The CDR3 is made up of 16 amino acids. Here the CDR3 DNA reads TGTGCCAGCAGCCCCCTAGCGGGGGGGATCACAGATACGCAGTATTTT. Protein sequence: CASSPLAGGITDTQYF.

The chain recombines TRBV6-4 with TRBJ2-3, with 7 positions matching TRBD1. CDR1 MRHNA and CDR2 SNTAGT come from the germline V gene. This CDR3 spans 14 amino acids. The junction had 5 bases not matched to a gene; V was cut back by 7 bases and J by 1 base. This CDR3 is CASTRTGGTDTQYF. In nucleotides, the CDR3 is TGTGCCAGCACTAGGACAGGAGGCACAGATACGCAGTATTTT.